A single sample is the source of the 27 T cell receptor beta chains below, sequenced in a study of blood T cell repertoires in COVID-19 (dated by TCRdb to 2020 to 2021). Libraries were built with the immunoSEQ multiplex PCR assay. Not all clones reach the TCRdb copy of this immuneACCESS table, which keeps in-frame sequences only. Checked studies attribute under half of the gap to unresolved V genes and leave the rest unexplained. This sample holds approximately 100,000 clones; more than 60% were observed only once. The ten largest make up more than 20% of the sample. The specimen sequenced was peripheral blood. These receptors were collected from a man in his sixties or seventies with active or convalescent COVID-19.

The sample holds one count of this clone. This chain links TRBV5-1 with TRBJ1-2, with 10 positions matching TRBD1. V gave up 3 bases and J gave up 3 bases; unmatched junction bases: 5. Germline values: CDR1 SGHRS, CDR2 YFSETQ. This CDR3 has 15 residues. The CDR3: CASSSGQGNDYGYTF. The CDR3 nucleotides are TGCGCCAGCAGCTCGGGACAGGGGAACGACTATGGCTACACCTTC. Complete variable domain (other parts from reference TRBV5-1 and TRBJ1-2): KAGVTQTPRYLIKTRGQQVTLSCSPISGHRSVSWYQQTPGQGLQFLFEYFSETQRNKGNFPGRFSGRQFSNSRSEMNVSTLELGDSALYLCASSSGQGNDYGYTFGSGTRLTVV.

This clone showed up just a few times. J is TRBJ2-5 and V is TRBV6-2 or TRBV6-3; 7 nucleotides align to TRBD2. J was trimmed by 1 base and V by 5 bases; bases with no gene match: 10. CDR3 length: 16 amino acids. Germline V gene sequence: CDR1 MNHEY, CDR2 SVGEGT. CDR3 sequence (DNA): TGTGCCAGCAGTCCCCGATGGGCGGGGGTCCAAGAGACCCAGTACTTC. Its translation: CASSPRWAGVQETQYF.

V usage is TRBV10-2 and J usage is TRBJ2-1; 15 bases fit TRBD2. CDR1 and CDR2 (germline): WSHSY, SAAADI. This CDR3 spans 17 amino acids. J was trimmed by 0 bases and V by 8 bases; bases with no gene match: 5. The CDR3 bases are TGCGCCAGCGGAGGGACTAGCGGGGGGAGCTCCTACAATGAGCAGTTCTTC. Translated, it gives CASGGTSGGSSYNEQFF.

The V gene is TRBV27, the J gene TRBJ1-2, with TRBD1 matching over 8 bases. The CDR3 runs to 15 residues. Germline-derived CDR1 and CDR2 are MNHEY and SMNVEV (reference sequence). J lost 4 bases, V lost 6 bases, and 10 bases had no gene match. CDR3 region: CASSSKSTGVYGYTF. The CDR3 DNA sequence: TGTGCCAGCAGCTCTAAATCGACAGGGGTCTATGGCTACACCTTC.

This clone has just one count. The CDR3 region is CASSENRGPGNTIYF. For the CDR3, the DNA is TGTGCCAGCAGTGAAAACAGGGGGCCCGGAAACACCATATATTTT. J is TRBJ1-3 and V is TRBV6-1; TRBD1 matches 9 bases. The CDR3 totals 15 residues. J lost 4 bases, V lost 2 bases, and 3 bases had no gene match. Germline V gives CDR1 MNHNS, CDR2 SASEGT.

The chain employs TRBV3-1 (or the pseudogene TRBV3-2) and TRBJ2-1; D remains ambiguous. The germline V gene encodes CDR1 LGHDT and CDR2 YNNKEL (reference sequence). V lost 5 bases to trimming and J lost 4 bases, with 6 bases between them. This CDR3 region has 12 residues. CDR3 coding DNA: TGTGCCAGCAGCACACAGTACAATGAGCAGTTCTTC. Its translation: CASSTQYNEQFF.

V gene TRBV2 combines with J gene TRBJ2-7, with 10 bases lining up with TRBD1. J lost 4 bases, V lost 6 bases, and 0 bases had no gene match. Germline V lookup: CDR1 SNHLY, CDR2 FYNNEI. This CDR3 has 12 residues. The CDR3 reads CASRDRGYEQYF. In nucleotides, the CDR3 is TGTGCCAGCAGGGACAGGGGGTACGAGCAGTACTTC.

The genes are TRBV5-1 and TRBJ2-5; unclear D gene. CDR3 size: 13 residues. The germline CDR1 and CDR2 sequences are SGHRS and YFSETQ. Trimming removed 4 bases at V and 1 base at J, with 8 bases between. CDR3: CASSAGPQETQYF. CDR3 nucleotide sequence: TGCGCCAGCAGCGCTGGGCCCCAAGAGACCCAGTACTTC.

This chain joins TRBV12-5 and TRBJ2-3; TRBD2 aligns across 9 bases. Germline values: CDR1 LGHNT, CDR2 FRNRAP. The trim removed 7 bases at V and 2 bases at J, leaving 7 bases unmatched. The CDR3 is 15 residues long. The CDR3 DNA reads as TGTGCTAGTGTTCTTAGCGGGGGTGACACAGATACGCAGTATTTT. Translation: CASVLSGGDTDTQYF.

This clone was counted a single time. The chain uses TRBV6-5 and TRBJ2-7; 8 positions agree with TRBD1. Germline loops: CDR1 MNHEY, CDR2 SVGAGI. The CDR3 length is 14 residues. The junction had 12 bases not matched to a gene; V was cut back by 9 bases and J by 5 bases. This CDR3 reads CASWYRGMRNEQYF. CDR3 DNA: TGTGCCAGTTGGTACAGGGGGATGAGGAACGAGCAGTACTTC.

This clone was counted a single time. For the CDR3, the DNA is TGTGCCAGCAGCTCCCTAGCGGGGGACACAGATACGCAGTATTTT. Translation: CASSSLAGDTDTQYF. The rearrangement joins TRBV5-6 to TRBJ2-3; 10 nucleotides line up with TRBD2. CDR1 and CDR2 from the germline V gene are SGHDT and YYEEEE. This CDR3 contains 15 residues. V shed 3 bases and J 2 bases; nucleotides not matched to a gene: 3.

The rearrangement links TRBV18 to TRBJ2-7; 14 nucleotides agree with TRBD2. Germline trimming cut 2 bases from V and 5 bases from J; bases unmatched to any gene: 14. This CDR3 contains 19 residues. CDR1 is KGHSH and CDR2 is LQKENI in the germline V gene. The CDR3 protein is CASSPNKVSGTSGSNEQYF. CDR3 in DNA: TGTGCCAGCTCACCAAATAAGGTGTCCGGGACTAGCGGGAGTAACGAGCAGTACTTC.

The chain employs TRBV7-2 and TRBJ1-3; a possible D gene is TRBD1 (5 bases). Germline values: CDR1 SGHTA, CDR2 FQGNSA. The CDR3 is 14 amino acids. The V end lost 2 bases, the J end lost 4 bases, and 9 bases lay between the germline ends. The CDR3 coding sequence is TGTGCCAGCAGCTTAAATCAGGGAGGAAACACCATATATTTT. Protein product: CASSLNQGGNTIYF.

CDR3 loop: CASSLFSYNEQFF. DNA of the CDR3: TGTGCCAGCAGCTTGTTTTCTTACAATGAGCAGTTCTTC. This chain links TRBV7-8 with TRBJ2-1; no reliable D call. Per germline, CDR1 SGHVS and CDR2 FQNEAQ. The CDR3 sequence is 13 residues long. V lost 3 bases and J lost 4, with 7 bases in between.

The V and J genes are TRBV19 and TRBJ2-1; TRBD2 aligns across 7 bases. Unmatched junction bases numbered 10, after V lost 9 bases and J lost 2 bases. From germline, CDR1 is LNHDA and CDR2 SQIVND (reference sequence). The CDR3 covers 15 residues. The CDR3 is CASATSVSTYNEQFF. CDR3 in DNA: TGTGCCAGCGCTACTAGCGTTAGCACCTACAATGAGCAGTTCTTC.

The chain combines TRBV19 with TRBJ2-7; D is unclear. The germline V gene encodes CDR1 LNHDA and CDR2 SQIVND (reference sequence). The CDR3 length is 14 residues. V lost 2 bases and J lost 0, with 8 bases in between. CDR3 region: CASSIRFGSYEQYF. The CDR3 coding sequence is TGTGCCAGTAGTATACGGTTCGGCTCCTACGAGCAGTACTTC.

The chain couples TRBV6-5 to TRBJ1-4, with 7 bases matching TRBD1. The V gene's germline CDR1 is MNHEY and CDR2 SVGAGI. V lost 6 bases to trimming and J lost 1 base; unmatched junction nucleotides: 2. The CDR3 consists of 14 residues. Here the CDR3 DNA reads TGTGCCAGCAGCCAGGGGGGAACTAATGAAAAACTGTTTTTT. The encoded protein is CASSQGGTNEKLFF.

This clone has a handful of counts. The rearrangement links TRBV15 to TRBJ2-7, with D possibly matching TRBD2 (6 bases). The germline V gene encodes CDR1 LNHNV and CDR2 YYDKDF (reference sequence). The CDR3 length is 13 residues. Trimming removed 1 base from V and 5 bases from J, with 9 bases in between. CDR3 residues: CATSRGLEDEQYF. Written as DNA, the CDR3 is TGTGCCACCAGCAGAGGACTAGAAGACGAGCAGTACTTC.

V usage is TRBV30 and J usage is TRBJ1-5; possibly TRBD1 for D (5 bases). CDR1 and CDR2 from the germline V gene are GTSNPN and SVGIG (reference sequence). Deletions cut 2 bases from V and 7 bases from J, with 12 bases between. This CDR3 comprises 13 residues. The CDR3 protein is CAWSRTQGQPQHF. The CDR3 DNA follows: TGTGCCTGGAGTCGGACCCAGGGCCAGCCCCAGCATTTT.

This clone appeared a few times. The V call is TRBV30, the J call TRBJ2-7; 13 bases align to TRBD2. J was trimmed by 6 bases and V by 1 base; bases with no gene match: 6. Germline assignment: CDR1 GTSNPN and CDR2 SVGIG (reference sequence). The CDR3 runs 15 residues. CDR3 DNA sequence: TGTGCCTGGAGTGCTACTAGCGGGAGGGCCGGCGAGCAGTACTTC. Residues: CAWSATSGRAGEQYF.

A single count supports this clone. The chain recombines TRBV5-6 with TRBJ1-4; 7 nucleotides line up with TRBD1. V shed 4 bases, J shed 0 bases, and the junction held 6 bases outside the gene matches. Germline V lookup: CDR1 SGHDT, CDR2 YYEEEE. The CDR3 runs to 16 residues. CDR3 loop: CASSLRDRPTNEKLFF. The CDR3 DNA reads TGTGCCAGCAGCCTCCGGGACAGACCAACTAATGAAAAACTGTTTTTT.

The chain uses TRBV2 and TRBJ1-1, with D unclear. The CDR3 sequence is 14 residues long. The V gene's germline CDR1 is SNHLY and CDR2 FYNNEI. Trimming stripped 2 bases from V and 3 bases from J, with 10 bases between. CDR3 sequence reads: CASSEQVSYTEAFF. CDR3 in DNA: TGTGCCAGCAGTGAACAGGTTTCATACACTGAAGCTTTCTTT. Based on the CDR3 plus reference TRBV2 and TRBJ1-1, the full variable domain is EPEVTQTPSHQVTQMGQEVILRCVPISNHLYFYWYRQILGQKVEFLVSFYNNEISEKSEIFDDQFSVERPDGSNFTLKIRSTKLEDSAMYFCASSEQVSYTEAFFGQGTRLTVV.

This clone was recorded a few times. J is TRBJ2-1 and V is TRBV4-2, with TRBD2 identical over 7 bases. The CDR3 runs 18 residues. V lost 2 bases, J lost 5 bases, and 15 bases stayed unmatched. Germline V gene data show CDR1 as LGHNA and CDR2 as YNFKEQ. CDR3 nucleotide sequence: TGTGCCAGCAGCCAAAACCCCATAAGGGAGCGGGACGACAATGAGCAGTTCTTC. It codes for CASSQNPIRERDDNEQFF.

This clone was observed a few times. CDR3 sequence: CASSLGGGFYEQYF. The CDR3 nucleotides read TGTGCCAGCAGCCTCGGGGGAGGGTTCTACGAGCAGTACTTC. The chain is built from TRBV14 and TRBJ2-7; 7 bases fit TRBD2. The CDR3 runs to 14 residues. Germline assignment: CDR1 SGHDN and CDR2 FVKESK. V dropped 4 bases and J dropped 3; count of bases not matched to a gene: 6.

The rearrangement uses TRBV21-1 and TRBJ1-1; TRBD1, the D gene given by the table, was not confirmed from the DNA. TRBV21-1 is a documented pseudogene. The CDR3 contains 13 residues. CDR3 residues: CASRWQLNTEAFF. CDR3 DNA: TGTGCCAGCCGATGGCAGTTGAACACTGAAGCTTTCTTT.

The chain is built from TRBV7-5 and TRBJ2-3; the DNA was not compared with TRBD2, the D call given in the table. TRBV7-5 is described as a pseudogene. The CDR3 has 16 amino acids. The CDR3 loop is CARSHGLVRFTDTQYF. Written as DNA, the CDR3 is TGTGCCAGAAGCCACGGACTGGTTCGTTTCACAGATACGCAGTATTTT.

The CDR3 loop is CASSRAGASVEAFF. Here the CDR3 DNA reads TGTGCCAGCAGCCGGGCAGGGGCAAGTGTGGAAGCTTTCTTT. The chain links TRBV3-1 (or the pseudogene TRBV3-2) to TRBJ1-1; maybe TRBD1 (6 bases). CDR1 and CDR2 (germline): LGHDT, YNNKEL (reference sequence). Trimming removed 4 bases from V and 8 bases from J, with 17 bases in between. The CDR3 is 14 residues long.